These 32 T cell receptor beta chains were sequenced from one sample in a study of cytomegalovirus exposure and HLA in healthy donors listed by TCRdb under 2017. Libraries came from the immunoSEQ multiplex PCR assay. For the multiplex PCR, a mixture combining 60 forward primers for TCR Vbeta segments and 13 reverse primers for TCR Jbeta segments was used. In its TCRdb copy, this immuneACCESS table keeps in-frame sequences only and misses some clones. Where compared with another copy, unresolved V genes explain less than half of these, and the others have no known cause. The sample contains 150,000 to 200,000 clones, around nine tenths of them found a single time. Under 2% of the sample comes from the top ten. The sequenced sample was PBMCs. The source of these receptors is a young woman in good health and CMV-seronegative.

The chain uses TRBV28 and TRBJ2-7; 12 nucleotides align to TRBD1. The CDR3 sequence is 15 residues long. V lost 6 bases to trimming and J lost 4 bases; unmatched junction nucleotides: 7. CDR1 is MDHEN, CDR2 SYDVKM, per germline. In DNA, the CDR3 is TGTGCCAGCAGCCTGGGGGGACAGGGGGCTTACGAGCAGTACTTC. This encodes CASSLGGQGAYEQYF.

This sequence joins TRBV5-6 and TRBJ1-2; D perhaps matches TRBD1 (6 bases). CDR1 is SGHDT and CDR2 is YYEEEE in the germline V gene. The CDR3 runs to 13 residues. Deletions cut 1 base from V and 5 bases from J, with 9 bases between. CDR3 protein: CASSLQGLYGYTF. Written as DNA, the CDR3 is TGTGCCAGCAGCTTGCAGGGGTTATATGGCTACACCTTC.

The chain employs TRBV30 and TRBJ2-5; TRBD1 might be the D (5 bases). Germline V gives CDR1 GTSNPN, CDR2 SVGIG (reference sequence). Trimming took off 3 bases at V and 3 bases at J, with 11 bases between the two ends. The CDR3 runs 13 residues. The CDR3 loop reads CAWSQGIEETQYF. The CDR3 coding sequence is TGTGCCTGGAGCCAGGGAATTGAAGAGACCCAGTACTTC.

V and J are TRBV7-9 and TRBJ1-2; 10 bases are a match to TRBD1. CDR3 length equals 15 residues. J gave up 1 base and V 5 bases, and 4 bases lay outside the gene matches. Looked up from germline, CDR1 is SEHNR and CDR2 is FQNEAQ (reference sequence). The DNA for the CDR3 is TGTGCCAGCAGCGGCCGGGACAGGGGTAACTATGGCTACACCTTC. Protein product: CASSGRDRGNYGYTF.

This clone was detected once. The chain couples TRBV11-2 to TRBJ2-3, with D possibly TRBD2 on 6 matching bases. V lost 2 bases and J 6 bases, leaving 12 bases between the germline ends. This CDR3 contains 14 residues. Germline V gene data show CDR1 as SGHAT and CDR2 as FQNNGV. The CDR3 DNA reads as TGTGCCAGCAGCTTAACGGGAGTGATGGATACGCAGTATTTT. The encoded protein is CASSLTGVMDTQYF.

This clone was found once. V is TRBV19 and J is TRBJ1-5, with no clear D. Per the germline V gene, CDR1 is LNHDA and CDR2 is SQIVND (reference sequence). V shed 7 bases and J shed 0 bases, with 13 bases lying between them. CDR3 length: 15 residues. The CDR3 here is CASTQEGYSNQPQHF. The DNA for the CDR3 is TGTGCCAGTACCCAGGAGGGCTATAGCAATCAGCCCCAGCATTTT.

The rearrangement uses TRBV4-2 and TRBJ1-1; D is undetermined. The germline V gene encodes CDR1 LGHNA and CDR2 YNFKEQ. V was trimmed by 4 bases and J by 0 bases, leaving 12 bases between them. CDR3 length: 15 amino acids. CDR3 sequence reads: CASSPSWALNTEAFF. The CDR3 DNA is TGTGCCAGCAGCCCCTCTTGGGCTCTGAACACTGAAGCTTTCTTT.

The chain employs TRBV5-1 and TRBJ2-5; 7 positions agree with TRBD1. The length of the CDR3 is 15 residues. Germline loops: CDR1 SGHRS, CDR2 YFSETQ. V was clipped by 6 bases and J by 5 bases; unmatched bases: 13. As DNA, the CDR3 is TGCGCCAGCAAAGTTACGACAGGGAGCGGCGAGACCCAGTACTTC. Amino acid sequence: CASKVTTGSGETQYF. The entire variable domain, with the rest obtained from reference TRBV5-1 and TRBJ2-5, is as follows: KAGVTQTPRYLIKTRGQQVTLSCSPISGHRSVSWYQQTPGQGLQFLFEYFSETQRNKGNFPGRFSGRQFSNSRSEMNVSTLELGDSALYLCASKVTTGSGETQYFGPGTRLLVL.

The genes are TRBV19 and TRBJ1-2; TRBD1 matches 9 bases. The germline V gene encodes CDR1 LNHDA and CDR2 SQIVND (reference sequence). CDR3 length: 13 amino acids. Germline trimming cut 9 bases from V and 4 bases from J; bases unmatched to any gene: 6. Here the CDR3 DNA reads TGTGCCAGCAATCCGGGACAGGGCTATGGCTACACCTTC. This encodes CASNPGQGYGYTF.

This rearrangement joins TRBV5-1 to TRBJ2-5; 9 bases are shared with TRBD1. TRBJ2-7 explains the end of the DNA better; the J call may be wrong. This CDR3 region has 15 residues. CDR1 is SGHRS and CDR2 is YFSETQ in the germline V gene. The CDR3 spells CASSLGQGVGYEQYF. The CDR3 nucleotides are TGCGCCAGCAGCTTGGGACAGGGGGTAGGCTACGAGCAGTACTTC.

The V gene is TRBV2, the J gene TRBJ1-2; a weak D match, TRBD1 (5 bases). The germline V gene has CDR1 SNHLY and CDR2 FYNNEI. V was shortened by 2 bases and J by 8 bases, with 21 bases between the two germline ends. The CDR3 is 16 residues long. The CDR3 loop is CASSELGGPTGVGYTF. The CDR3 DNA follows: TGTGCCAGCAGTGAATTGGGGGGACCAACCGGGGTAGGCTACACCTTC. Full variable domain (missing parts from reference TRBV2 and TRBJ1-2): EPEVTQTPSHQVTQMGQEVILRCVPISNHLYFYWYRQILGQKVEFLVSFYNNEISEKSEIFDDQFSVERPDGSNFTLKIRSTKLEDSAMYFCASSELGGPTGVGYTFGSGTRLTVV.

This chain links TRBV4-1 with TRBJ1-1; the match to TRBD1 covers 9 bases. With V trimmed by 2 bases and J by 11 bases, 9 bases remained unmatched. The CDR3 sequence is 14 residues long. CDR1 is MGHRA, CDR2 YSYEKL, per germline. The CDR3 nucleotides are TGCGCCAGCAGCCAATGGGACAGGGCCCTAGACGCTTTCTTT. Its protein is CASSQWDRALDAFF.

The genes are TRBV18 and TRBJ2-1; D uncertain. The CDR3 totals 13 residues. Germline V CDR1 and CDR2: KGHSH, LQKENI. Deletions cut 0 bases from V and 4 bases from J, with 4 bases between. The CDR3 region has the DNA TGTGCCAGCTCACCACCTAATTACAATGAGCAGTTCTTC. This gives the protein CASSPPNYNEQFF.

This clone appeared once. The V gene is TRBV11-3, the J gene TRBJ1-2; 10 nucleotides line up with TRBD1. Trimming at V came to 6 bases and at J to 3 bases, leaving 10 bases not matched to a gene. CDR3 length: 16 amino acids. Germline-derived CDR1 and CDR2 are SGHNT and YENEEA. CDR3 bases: TGTGCCAGCAGACCCCAGACAGGGGGCGGTCACTATGGCTACACCTTC. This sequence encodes CASRPQTGGGHYGYTF.

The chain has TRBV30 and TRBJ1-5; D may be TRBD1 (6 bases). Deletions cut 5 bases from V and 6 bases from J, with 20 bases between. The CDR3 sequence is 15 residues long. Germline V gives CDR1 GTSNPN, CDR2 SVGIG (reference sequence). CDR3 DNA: TGTGCCTGGGAAGGGGGGAGGGAGGGAGGTCAGCCCCAGCATTTT. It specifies CAWEGGREGGQPQHF. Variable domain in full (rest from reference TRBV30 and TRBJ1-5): SQTIHQWPATLVQPVGSPLSLECTVEGTSNPNLYWYRQAAGRGLQLLFYSVGIGQISSEVPQNLSASRPQDRQFILSSKKLLLSDSGFYLCAWEGGREGGQPQHFGDGTRLSIL.

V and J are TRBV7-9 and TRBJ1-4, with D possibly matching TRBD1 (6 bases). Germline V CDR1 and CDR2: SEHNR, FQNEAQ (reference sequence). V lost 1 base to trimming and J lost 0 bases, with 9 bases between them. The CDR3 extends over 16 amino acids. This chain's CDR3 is CASSLGTAATNEKLFF. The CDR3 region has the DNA TGTGCCAGCAGCTTAGGGACAGCTGCAACTAATGAAAAACTGTTTTTT.

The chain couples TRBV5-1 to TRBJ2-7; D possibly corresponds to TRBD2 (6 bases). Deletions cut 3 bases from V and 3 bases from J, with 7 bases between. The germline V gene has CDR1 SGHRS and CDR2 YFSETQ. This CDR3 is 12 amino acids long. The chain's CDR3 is CASSSGGYEQYF. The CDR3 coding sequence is TGCGCCAGCAGCTCCGGGGGCTACGAGCAGTACTTC.

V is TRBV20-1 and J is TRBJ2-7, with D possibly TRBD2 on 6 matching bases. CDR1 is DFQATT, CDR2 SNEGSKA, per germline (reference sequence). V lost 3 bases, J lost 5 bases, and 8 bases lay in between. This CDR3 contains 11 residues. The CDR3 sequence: CSARGGDEQYF. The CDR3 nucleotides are TGCAGTGCTAGGGGCGGGGACGAGCAGTACTTC.

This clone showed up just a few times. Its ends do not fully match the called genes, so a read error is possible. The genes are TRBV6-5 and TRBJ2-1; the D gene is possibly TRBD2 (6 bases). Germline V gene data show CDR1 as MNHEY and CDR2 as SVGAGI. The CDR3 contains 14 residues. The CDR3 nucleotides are TGTGCCAGCACGGGACGGGGGTCCTACAATGCGCAGTTCTTC. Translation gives CASTGRGSYNAQFF.

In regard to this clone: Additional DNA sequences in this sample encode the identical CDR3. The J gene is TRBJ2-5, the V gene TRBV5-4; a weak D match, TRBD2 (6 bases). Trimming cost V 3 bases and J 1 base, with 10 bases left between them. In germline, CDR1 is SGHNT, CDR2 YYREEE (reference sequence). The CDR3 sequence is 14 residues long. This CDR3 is CASSSTGGQETQYF. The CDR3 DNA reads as TGTGCCAGCAGCTCCACCGGGGGCCAAGAGACCCAGTACTTC.

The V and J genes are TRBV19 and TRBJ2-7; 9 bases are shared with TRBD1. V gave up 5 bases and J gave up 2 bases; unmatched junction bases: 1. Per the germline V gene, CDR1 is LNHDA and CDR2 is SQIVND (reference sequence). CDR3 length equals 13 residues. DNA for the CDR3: TGTGCCAGTAGTTGGGACAGGGCCTACGAGCAGTACTTC. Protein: CASSWDRAYEQYF.

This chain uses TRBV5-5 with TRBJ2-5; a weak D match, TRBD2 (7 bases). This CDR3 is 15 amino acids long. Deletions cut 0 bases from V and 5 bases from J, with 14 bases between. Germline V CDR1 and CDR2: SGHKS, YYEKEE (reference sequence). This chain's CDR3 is CASSLVGGAGETQYF. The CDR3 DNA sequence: TGTGCCAGCAGCTTGGTGGGGGGGGCGGGGGAGACCCAGTACTTC.

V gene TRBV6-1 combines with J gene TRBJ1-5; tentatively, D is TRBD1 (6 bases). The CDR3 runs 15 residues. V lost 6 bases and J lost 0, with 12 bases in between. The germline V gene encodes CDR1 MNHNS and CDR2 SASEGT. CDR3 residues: CASSQGNLSNQPQHF. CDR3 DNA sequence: TGTGCCAGCAGCCAGGGGAACCTTAGCAATCAGCCCCAGCATTTT.

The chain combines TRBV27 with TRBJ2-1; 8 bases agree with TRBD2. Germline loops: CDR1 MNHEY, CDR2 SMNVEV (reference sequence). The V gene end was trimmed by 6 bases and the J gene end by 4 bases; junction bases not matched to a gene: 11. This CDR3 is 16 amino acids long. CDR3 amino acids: CASRDPGGRSYNEQFF. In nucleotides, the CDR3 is TGTGCCAGCAGGGACCCGGGAGGGCGGTCGTACAATGAGCAGTTCTTC.

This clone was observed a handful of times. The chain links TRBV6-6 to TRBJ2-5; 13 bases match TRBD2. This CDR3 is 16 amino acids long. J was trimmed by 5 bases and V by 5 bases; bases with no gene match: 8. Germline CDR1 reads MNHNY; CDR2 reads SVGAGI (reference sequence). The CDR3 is CASSHTLAGGQETQYF. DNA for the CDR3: TGTGCCAGCAGTCACACACTAGCGGGGGGGCAGGAGACCCAGTACTTC.

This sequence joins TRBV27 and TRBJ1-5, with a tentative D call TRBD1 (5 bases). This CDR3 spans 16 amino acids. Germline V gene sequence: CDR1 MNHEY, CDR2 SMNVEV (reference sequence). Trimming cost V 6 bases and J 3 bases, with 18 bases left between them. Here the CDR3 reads CASSRTGGVYNQPQHF. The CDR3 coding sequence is TGTGCCAGCAGCCGCACCGGAGGGGTTTACAATCAGCCCCAGCATTTT.

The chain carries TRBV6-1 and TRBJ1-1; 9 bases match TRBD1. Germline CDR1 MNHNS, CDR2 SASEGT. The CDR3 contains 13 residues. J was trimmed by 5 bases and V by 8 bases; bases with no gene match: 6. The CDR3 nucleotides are TGTGCCAGCTCACAGGGGGCTAAAACTGAAGCTTTCTTT. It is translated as CASSQGAKTEAFF.

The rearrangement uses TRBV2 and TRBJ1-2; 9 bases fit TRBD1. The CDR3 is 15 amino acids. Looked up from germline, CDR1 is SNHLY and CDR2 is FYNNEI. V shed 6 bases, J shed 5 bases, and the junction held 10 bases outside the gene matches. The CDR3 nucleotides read TGTGCCAGCAGACCCGGGACAGGGTTAGGGTATGGCTACACCTTC. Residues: CASRPGTGLGYGYTF.

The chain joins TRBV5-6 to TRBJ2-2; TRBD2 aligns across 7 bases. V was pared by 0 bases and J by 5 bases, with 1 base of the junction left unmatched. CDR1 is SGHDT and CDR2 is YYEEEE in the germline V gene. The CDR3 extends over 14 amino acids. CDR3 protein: CASSLAGGTGELFF. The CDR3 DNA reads TGTGCCAGCAGCTTGGCGGGGGGAACCGGGGAGCTGTTTTTT.

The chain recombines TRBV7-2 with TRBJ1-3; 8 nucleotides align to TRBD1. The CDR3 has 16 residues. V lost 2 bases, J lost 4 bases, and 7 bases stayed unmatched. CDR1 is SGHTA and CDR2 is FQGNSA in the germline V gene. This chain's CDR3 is CASSLQGAVVGNTIYF. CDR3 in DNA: TGTGCCAGCAGCTTACAGGGGGCCGTAGTCGGAAACACCATATATTTT. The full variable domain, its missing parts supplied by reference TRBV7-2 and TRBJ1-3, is GAGVSQSPSNKVTEKGKDVELRCDPISGHTALYWYRQSLGQGLEFLIYFQGNSAPDKSGLPSDRFSAERTGGSVSTLTIQRTQQEDSAVYLCASSLQGAVVGNTIYFGEGSWLTVV.

The CDR3 coding sequence is TGTGCCAGCAGCTTATGGGCGGGGGGAATCGGCGAGCAGTACTTC. Translating it yields CASSLWAGGIGEQYF. This chain uses TRBV7-3 with TRBJ2-5, with 8 bases fitting TRBD2. Matching the DNA end better, TRBJ2-7 makes the J call doubtful. The CDR3 consists of 15 residues. The germline CDR1 and CDR2 sequences are SGHTA and FQGTGA.

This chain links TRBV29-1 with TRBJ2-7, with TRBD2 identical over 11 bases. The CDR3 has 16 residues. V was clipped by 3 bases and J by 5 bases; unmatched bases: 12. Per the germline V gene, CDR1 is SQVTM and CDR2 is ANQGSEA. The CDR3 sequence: CSVEPVAGGLQNEQYF. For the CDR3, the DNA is TGCAGCGTTGAGCCCGTAGCGGGAGGGCTTCAGAACGAGCAGTACTTC.